Listed below are T cell receptor beta chains from one sample, sequenced in a study of T cell responses to AZD1222 COVID-19 vaccine. Clones were sequenced by immunoSEQ multiplex PCR, and TCRdb holds only the in-frame ones, with some missing. The repertoire has about 130,000 clones, 80% to 90% of them found once; the top ten carry under 2.5%. The sample here was peripheral blood, taken on day 0 of AZD1222 vaccination. These receptors originate from an adult in good health. The CDR3 runs from the conserved cysteine through the conserved F or W.

CDR3 length: 14; V gene: TRBV3-1/TRBV3-2; J gene: TRBJ2-1; CDR3 protein: CATRTTGGNNEQFF
CDR3 length: 14; V gene: TRBV28; J gene: TRBJ2-7; CDR3 protein: CASSLSVGLYEQYF
CDR3 length: 12; V gene: TRBV6-2/TRBV6-3; J gene: TRBJ1-5; CDR3 protein: CASSRNNQPQHF
CDR3 length: 14; V gene: TRBV15; J gene: TRBJ1-2; CDR3 protein: CATSGPGQEYGYTF
CDR3 length: 16; V gene: TRBV12-5; J gene: TRBJ1-2; CDR3 protein: CASGFPSGTANYGYTF
CDR3 length: 15; V gene: TRBV7-6; J gene: TRBJ1-2; CDR3 protein: CASSINRGLYYGYTF
CDR3 length: 19; V gene: TRBV4-1; J gene: TRBJ1-3; CDR3 protein: CASSQRGVGGQGSGNTIYF
CDR3 length: 13; V gene: TRBV19; J gene: TRBJ2-1; CDR3 protein: CASSSRPYNEQFF
CDR3 length: 13; V gene: TRBV5-1; J gene: TRBJ2-7; CDR3 protein: CASSRDMIYEQYF
CDR3 length: 16; V gene: TRBV28; J gene: TRBJ1-4; CDR3 protein: CASNDPGTGKGEKLFF
CDR3 length: 18; V gene: TRBV21-1; J gene: TRBJ1-4; CDR3 protein: CASSKSGRGPATNEKLFF
CDR3 length: 15; V gene: TRBV10-3; J gene: TRBJ2-1; CDR3 protein: CAISEYWGRAREQFF
CDR3 length: 14; V gene: TRBV6-5; J gene: TRBJ1-2; CDR3 protein: CASRSTGTDYGYTF
CDR3 length: 12; V gene: TRBV6-1; J gene: TRBJ2-1; CDR3 protein: CASSEARGEQFF
CDR3 length: 16; V gene: TRBV3-1/TRBV3-2; J gene: TRBJ1-5; CDR3 protein: CASSQDRGVGGQPQHF
CDR3 length: 16; V gene: TRBV6-2/TRBV6-3; J gene: TRBJ1-1; CDR3 protein: CASSYSGTGSDTEAFF
CDR3 length: 14; V gene: TRBV14; J gene: TRBJ1-2; CDR3 protein: CASQKTGQGYGYTF
CDR3 length: 12; V gene: TRBV18; J gene: TRBJ2-7; CDR3 protein: CASSPVHREQYF
CDR3 length: 15; V gene: TRBV3-1/TRBV3-2; J gene: TRBJ1-2; CDR3 protein: CASSQDVGKLYGYTF
CDR3 length: 15; V gene: TRBV19; J gene: TRBJ2-7; CDR3 protein: CASSPRDTFSYEQYF
CDR3 length: 16; V gene: TRBV7-9; J gene: TRBJ1-1; CDR3 protein: CASSLGSGRDYTEAFF
CDR3 length: 13; V gene: TRBV27; J gene: TRBJ1-2; CDR3 protein: CASSRDGNYGYTF
CDR3 length: 14; V gene: TRBV19; J gene: TRBJ1-1; CDR3 protein: CASSPGTLAGGAFF
CDR3 length: 13; V gene: TRBV7-3; J gene: TRBJ2-5; CDR3 protein: CASSLMSQETQYF
CDR3 length: 15; V gene: TRBV5-5; J gene: TRBJ2-7; CDR3 protein: CASSLEGGRGYEQYF
CDR3 length: 14; V gene: TRBV28; J gene: TRBJ1-6; CDR3 protein: CASSQDRENSPLHF
CDR3 length: 15; V gene: TRBV7-8; J gene: TRBJ1-5; CDR3 protein: CASSLVGGGNQPQHF
CDR3 length: 17; V gene: TRBV15; J gene: TRBJ1-4; CDR3 protein: CATSRDGTPGPNEKLFF
CDR3 length: 17; V gene: TRBV10-3; J gene: TRBJ2-7; CDR3 protein: CAISFAGTGGALAEQYF
CDR3 length: 13; V gene: TRBV6-1; J gene: TRBJ2-1; CDR3 protein: CALGRGSYNEQFF
CDR3 length: 15; V gene: TRBV28; J gene: TRBJ1-2; CDR3 protein: CASSYGLGTQSGYTF
CDR3 length: 14; V gene: TRBV27; J gene: TRBJ2-7; CDR3 protein: CATQTGHESYEQYF
CDR3 length: 16; V gene: TRBV7-9; J gene: TRBJ1-1; CDR3 protein: CASSAPGQGMNTEAFF
CDR3 length: 14; V gene: TRBV5-6; J gene: TRBJ2-2; CDR3 protein: CASSPTGTSGELFF
CDR3 length: 16; V gene: TRBV2; J gene: TRBJ2-4; CDR3 protein: CASRERQALAKNIQYF
CDR3 length: 15; V gene: TRBV6-5; J gene: TRBJ2-7; CDR3 protein: CASSRGLAGSYEQYF
CDR3 length: 13; V gene: TRBV2; J gene: TRBJ2-3; CDR3 protein: CASSRFGDSTQYF
CDR3 length: 16; V gene: TRBV9; J gene: TRBJ1-4; CDR3 protein: CASSSRGAADNEKLFF
CDR3 length: 13; V gene: TRBV29-1; J gene: TRBJ1-5; CDR3 protein: CSVDEGMGQPQHF
CDR3 length: 16; V gene: TRBV5-1; J gene: TRBJ2-3; CDR3 protein: CASSLAAGGPADTQYF
CDR3 length: 11; V gene: TRBV12-3/TRBV12-4; J gene: TRBJ1-1; CDR3 protein: CASRHGPEAFF
CDR3 length: 17; V gene: TRBV9; J gene: TRBJ1-5; CDR3 protein: CASSVGWGDNSNQPQHF